This record concerns one T cell receptor (beta chain) sequence. This record belongs to a study of blood T cell repertoires in COVID-19. Trimming took off 3 bases at V and 2 bases at J, with 17 bases between the two ends. Germline loops: CDR1 MGHRA, CDR2 YSYEKL. The CDR3 has 17 residues. Sequencing was performed with immunoSEQ multiplex PCR; in TCRdb, only in-frame clones are kept and a portion is missing. Of about 23,000 clones in the sample, around 72% were seen once. The V gene is TRBV4-1, the J gene TRBJ2-1; a possible D gene is TRBD1 (5 bases). The source material was peripheral blood. The clonotype originates from a woman older than 75 with acute or convalescent COVID-19. The CDR3, as DNA: TGCGCCAGCAGCCACGCAGGGATAGGTAGTGCCTACAATGAGCAGTTCTTC. It encodes CASSHAGIGSAYNEQFF.